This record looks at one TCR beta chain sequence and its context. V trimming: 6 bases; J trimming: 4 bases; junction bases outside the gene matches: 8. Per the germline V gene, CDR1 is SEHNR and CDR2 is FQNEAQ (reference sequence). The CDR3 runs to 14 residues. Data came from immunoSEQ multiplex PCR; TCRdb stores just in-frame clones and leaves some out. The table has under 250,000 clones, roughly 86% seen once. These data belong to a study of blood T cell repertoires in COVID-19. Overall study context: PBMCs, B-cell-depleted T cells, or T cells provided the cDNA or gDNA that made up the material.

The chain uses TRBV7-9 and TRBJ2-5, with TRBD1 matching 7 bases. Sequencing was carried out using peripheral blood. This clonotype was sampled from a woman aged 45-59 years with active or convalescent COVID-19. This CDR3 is CASSPWTGRETQYF. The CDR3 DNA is TGTGCCAGCAGTCCTTGGACAGGTAGAGAGACCCAGTACTTC.